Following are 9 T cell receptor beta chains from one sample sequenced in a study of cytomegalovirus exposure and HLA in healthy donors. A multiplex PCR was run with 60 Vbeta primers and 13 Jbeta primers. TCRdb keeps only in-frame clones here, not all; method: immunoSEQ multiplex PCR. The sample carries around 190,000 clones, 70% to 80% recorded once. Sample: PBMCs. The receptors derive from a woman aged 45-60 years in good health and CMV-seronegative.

CDR3 sequence (DNA): TGTGCCAGCAGTGAGGGAGGTGTGGAAAAACTGTTTTTT. Translation: CASSEGGVEKLFF. V and J are TRBV25-1 and TRBJ1-4; D gene uncertain. CDR1 and CDR2 from the germline V gene are MGHDK and SYGVNS. The length of the CDR3 is 13 residues. V lost 3 bases and J 8 bases, leaving 10 bases between the germline ends.

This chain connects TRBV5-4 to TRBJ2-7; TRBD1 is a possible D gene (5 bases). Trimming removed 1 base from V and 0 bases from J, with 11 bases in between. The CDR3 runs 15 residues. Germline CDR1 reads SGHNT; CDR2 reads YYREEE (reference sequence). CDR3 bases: TGTGCCAGCAGCTTGAAAGGGGAACGCTCCTACGAGCAGTACTTC. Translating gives CASSLKGERSYEQYF.

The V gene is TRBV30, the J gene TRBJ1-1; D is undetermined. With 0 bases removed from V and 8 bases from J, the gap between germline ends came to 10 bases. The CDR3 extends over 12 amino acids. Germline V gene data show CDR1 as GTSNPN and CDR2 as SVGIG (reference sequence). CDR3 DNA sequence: TGTGCCTGGAGTGTTTTAGGCAGGGAAGCTTTCTTT. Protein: CAWSVLGREAFF.

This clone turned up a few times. CDR3 nucleotides: TGCAGCGTTTCCCACGGAGGGGTGAGGGGCACTGAAGCTTTCTTT. Its translation: CSVSHGGVRGTEAFF. The chain carries TRBV29-1 and TRBJ1-1; maybe TRBD1 (5 bases). V lost 5 bases and J 4 bases, leaving 20 bases between the germline ends. The CDR3 has 15 residues. The V gene's germline CDR1 is SQVTM and CDR2 ANQGSEA.

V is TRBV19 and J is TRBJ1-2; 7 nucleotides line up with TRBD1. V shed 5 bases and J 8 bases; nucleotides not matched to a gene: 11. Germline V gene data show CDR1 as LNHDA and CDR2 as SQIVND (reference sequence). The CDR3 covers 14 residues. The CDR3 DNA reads TGTGCCAGTAGTCCGTCGAGACAGGGTGGCGGCTACACCTTC. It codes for CASSPSRQGGGYTF.

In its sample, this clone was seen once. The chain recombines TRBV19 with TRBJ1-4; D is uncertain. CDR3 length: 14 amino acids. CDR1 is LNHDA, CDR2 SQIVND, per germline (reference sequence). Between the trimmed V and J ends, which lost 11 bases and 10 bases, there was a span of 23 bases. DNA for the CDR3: TGTGCCGCCGGGATAGGGCAGAAGTTAGGAAAACTGTTTTTT. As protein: CAAGIGQKLGKLFF.

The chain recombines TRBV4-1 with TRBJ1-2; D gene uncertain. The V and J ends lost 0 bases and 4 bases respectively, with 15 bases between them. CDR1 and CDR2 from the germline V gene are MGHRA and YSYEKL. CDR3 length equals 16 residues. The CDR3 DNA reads TGCGCCAGCAGCCAAGAAGAGGGCGGTCCCTTCTATGGCTACACCTTC. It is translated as CASSQEEGGPFYGYTF.

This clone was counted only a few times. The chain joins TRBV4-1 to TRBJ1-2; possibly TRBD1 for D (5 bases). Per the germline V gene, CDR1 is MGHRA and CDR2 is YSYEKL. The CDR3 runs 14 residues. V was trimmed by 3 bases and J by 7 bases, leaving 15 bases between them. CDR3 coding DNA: TGCGCCAGCAGCCAGAGGGACTCTCGGTCTGGCTACACCTTC. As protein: CASSQRDSRSGYTF.

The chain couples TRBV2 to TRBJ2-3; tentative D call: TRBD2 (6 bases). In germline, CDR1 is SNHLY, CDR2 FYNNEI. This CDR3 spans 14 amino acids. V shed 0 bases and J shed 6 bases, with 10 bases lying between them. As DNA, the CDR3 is TGTGCCAGCAGTGAAGCGCGGGGTTCTGATACGCAGTATTTT. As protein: CASSEARGSDTQYF.